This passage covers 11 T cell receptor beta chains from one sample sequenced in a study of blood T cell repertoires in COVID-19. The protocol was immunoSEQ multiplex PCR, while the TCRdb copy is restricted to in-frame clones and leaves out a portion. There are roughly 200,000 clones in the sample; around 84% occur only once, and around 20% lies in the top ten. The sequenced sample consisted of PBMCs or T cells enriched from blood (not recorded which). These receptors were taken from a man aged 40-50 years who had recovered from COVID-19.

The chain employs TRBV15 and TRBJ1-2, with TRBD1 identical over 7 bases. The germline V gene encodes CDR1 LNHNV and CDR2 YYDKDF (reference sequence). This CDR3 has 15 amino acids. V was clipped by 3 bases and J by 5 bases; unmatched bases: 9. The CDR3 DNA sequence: TGTGCCACCAGCAGGGGGACAGCTGCGGGTTATGGCTACACCTTC. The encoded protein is CATSRGTAAGYGYTF. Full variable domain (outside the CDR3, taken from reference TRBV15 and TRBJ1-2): DAMVIQNPRYQVTQFGKPVTLSCSQTLNHNVMYWYQQKSSQAPKLLFHYYDKDFNNEADTPDNFQSRRPNTSFCFLDIRSPGLGDTAMYLCATSRGTAAGYGYTFGSGTRLTVV.

The DNA for the CDR3 is TGTGCCAGCAGCTCTGCAGGGGGCGCAAAGGATACGCAGTATTTT. Amino acids: CASSSAGGAKDTQYF. The rearrangement joins TRBV13 to TRBJ2-3; 8 bases agree with TRBD1. CDR1 PRHDT and CDR2 FYEKMQ come from the germline V gene (reference sequence). This CDR3 region has 15 residues. The V and J ends lost 4 bases and 6 bases, in that order; junction bases with no gene match: 9.

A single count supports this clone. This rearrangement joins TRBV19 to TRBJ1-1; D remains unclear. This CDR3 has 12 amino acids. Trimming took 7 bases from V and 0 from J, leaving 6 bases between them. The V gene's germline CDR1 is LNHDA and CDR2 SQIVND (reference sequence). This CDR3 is CASTQVNTEAFF. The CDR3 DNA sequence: TGTGCCAGTACACAAGTGAACACTGAAGCTTTCTTT.

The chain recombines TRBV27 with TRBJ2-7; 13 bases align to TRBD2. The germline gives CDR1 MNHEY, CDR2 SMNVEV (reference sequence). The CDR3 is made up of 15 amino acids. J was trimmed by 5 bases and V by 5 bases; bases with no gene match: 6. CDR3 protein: CASSRAGLAGNEQYF. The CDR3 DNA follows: TGTGCCAGCAGTCGAGCGGGACTAGCGGGAAACGAGCAGTACTTC.

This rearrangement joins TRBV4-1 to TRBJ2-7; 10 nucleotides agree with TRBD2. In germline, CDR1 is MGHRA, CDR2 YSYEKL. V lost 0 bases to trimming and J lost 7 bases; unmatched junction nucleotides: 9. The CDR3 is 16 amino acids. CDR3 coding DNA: TGCGCCAGCAGCCAAGAAAAGCGGGAGGGCCGCAGGGAGCAGTACTTC. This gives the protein CASSQEKREGRREQYF.

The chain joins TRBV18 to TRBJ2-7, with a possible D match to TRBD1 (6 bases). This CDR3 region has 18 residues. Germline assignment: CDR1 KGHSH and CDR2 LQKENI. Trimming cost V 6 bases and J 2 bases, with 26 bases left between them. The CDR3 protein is CASSSRQERFPNTYEQYF. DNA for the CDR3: TGTGCCAGCTCCTCGCGACAGGAGCGATTCCCAAATACCTACGAGCAGTACTTC. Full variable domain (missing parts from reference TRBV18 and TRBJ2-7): NAGVMQNPRHLVRRRGQEARLRCSPMKGHSHVYWYRQLPEEGLKFMVYLQKENIIDESGMPKERFSAEFPKEGPSILRIQQVVRGDSAAYFCASSSRQERFPNTYEQYFGPGTRLTVT.

The CDR3 spells CATSDARLAGGNYGYTF. In nucleotides, the CDR3 is TGTGCCACCAGTGATGCCCGTTTAGCGGGGGGTAACTATGGCTACACCTTC. The rearrangement joins TRBV24-1 to TRBJ1-2; a possible D gene is TRBD1 (5 bases). The CDR3 runs to 17 residues. The ends were cut back, 3 bases at V and 1 base at J, with 17 bases in the middle. Germline V gene lookup returns CDR1 KGHDR and CDR2 SFDVKD.

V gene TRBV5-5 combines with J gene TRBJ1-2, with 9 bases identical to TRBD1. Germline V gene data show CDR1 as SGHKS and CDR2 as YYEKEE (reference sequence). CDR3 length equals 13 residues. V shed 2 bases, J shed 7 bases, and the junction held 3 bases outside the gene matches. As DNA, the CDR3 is TGTGCCAGCAGCTTTGGGGACAGGGCTGGCTACACCTTC. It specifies CASSFGDRAGYTF.

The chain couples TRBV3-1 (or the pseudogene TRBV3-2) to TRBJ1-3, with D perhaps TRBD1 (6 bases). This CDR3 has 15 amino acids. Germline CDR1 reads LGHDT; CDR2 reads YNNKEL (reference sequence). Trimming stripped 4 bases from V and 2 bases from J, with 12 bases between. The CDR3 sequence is CASSRGGGPGNTIYF. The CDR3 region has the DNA TGTGCCAGCAGCCGAGGGGGTGGGCCTGGAAACACCATATATTTT.

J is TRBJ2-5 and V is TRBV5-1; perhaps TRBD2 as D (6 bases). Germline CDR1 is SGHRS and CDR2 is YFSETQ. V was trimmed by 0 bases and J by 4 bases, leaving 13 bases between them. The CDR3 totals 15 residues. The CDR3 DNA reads TGCGCCAGCAGCTTGGCCTCGGGGACTGGAGAGACCCAGTACTTC. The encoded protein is CASSLASGTGETQYF.

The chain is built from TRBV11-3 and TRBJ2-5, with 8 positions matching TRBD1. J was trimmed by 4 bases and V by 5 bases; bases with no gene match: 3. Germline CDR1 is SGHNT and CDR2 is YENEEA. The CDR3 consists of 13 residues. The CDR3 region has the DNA TGTGCCAGCAGCCGGACAGGGTTAGAGACCCAGTACTTC. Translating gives CASSRTGLETQYF.